This T cell receptor beta chain was identified during a study of Ad26.COV2.S vaccination and SARS-CoV-2 variants. Study-level background: The vaccine Ad26.COV2.S was put into the muscle once, or twice with 56 days between. Study findings and constraints: People who got the vaccine or the placebo had similar non-spike TCR breadth.

Treatment given: 15 to 20 received Ad26.COV2.S at low or high dose, single or two shots; about 5 received placebo; per-sample allocation not given. Collection of the samples took place on day 63 after the first injection of vaccine or placebo. An adult aged 18-55 years in Boston served as the donor. Vaccination used an Ad26 vector expressing Wuhan-strain SARS-CoV-2 spike. Comments on this clone: What it binds is not known.

CDR3 size: 15 residues. Germline V gene lookup returns CDR1 SGHTA and CDR2 FQGNSA. Deletions cut 1 base from V and 0 bases from J, with 6 bases between. Profiling relied on immunoSEQ multiplex PCR, and the TCRdb table lists in-frame clones only, not all of them. The sample has about 250,000 clones, 70% to 90% seen once; the top ten hold just under 3%. This material consisted of peripheral blood, taken in a trial of Ad26.COV2.S vaccine versus placebo. The TCR originated in a person between 18 and 65 years old who received the Ad26.COV2.S COVID-19 vaccine or a placebo. J is TRBJ2-2 and V is TRBV7-2; the D is unclear. CDR3 loop: CASSLEHPNTGELFF. CDR3 in DNA: TGTGCCAGCAGCTTAGAACATCCGAACACCGGGGAGCTGTTTTTT.